The next 25 T cell receptor beta chains were all read from a single sample in a study of beta chain features in type 1 diabetes. Expressed TCRB transcripts were sequenced after all isolated RNA was converted to cDNA. Using immunoSEQ multiplex PCR, the repertoire was profiled, and TCRdb retains in-frame clones only, with some absent. The sample consists of some 150,000 clones, 11% of them appearing once. The sequenced sample consisted of central memory CD4+ T cells from blood. These receptors were taken from a man aged 18 to 35 in good health.

This clone was picked up a small number of times. The same CDR3 arises from other DNA sequences in this sample as well. The chain employs TRBV5-4 and TRBJ1-1, with TRBD1 as a possible D gene (6 bases). Trimming cost V 4 bases and J 2 bases, with 9 bases left between them. CDR3 size: 13 residues. Germline V gene lookup returns CDR1 SGHNT and CDR2 YYREEE (reference sequence). In nucleotides, the CDR3 is TGTGCCAGCAGCCTCGGGACAAACACTGAAGCTTTCTTT. This sequence encodes CASSLGTNTEAFF.

The gene calls are TRBV29-1 and TRBJ1-5; perhaps TRBD1 as D (5 bases). Germline V gene data show CDR1 as SQVTM and CDR2 as ANQGSEA. Trimming pared 4 bases from V and 3 bases from J, leaving 13 bases between. This CDR3 is built from 14 residues. The CDR3 DNA reads as TGCAGCGTTGGGGTTTCAGGGCACAATCAGCCCCAGCATTTT. This encodes CSVGVSGHNQPQHF.

The chain is built from TRBV15 and TRBJ1-2; D may be TRBD1 (6 bases). Germline V gene sequence: CDR1 LNHNV, CDR2 YYDKDF (reference sequence). There are 13 residues in the CDR3. The V and J ends lost 2 bases and 5 bases respectively, with 9 bases between them. CDR3 residues: CATSRPGDYGYTF. In DNA, the CDR3 is TGTGCCACCAGCAGACCAGGGGATTATGGCTACACCTTC.

This clone occurred many times. This chain uses TRBV7-2 with TRBJ2-1; the D gene is possibly TRBD2 (5 bases). Germline V gene data show CDR1 as SGHTA and CDR2 as FQGNSA. Between the trimmed V and J ends, which lost 6 bases and 5 bases, there was a span of 14 bases. The CDR3 has 14 amino acids. CDR3 nucleotide sequence: TGTGCCAGCAGGCTAGGGAGTACTAACAATGAGCAGTTCTTC. As protein: CASRLGSTNNEQFF. The full variable domain, with the rest looked up from reference TRBV7-2 and TRBJ2-1, is GAGVSQSPSNKVTEKGKDVELRCDPISGHTALYWYRQSLGQGLEFLIYFQGNSAPDKSGLPSDRFSAERTGGSVSTLTIQRTQQEDSAVYLCASRLGSTNNEQFFGPGTRLTVL.

This clone was found a few times. This chain joins TRBV6-5 and TRBJ2-7, with a possible D match to TRBD2 (5 bases). V lost 7 bases to trimming and J lost 6 bases, with 19 bases between them. The CDR3 covers 14 residues. Germline CDR1 is MNHEY and CDR2 is SVGAGI. The CDR3 is CASTPAPNRGEQYF. CDR3 nucleotides: TGTGCCAGCACTCCCGCCCCAAACCGGGGCGAGCAGTACTTC.

On this clone itself: One end of the junction does not line up with germline, which may come from a read error. This chain connects TRBV25-1 to TRBJ2-7; TRBD2 might be the D (6 bases). The CDR3 length is 12 residues. Germline CDR1 reads MGHDK; CDR2 reads SYGVNS. The DNA for the CDR3 is TGTGCCTCGCAGGGAGGAACTCGAGGGGCCGTATTC. Encoded protein: CASQGGTRGAVF.

There are a few counts of this clone. The chain combines TRBV29-1 with TRBJ2-1; D not resolved. V was shortened by 2 bases and J by 8 bases, with 13 bases between the two germline ends. CDR3 length: 13 amino acids. Germline V lookup: CDR1 SQVTM, CDR2 ANQGSEA. In DNA, the CDR3 is TGCAGCGTTGAATCGGCGGAAAGTGATGAGCAGTTCTTC. Protein sequence: CSVESAESDEQFF.

The chain employs TRBV13 and TRBJ2-7; 7 nucleotides line up with TRBD2. Germline CDR1 reads PRHDT; CDR2 reads FYEKMQ (reference sequence). Trimming cost V 3 bases and J 0 bases; bases outside gene matches: 2. There are 14 residues in the CDR3. The DNA for the CDR3 is TGTGCCAGCAGCTTGAGGGACTACTCCTACGAGCAGTACTTC. It codes for CASSLRDYSYEQYF.

This clone came up a few times. The V and J genes are TRBV7-6 and TRBJ1-6; no definite D call. The CDR3 sequence is 14 residues long. Trimming pared 5 bases from V and 1 base from J, leaving 6 bases between. CDR1 and CDR2 (germline): SGHVS, FNYEAQ. The CDR3 nucleotides are TGTGCCAGCAGCCTAGAGTCCTATAATTCACCCCTCCACTTT. Protein: CASSLESYNSPLHF.

This clone was detected only a few times. The chain uses TRBV6-4 and TRBJ2-5; 7 nucleotides agree with TRBD1. The germline CDR1 and CDR2 sequences are MRHNA and SNTAGT. The CDR3 spans 15 residues. The junction had 8 bases not matched to a gene; V was cut back by 6 bases and J by 1 base. In DNA form, the CDR3 reads TGTGCCAGCAGCCCCCTAGGGGGCCTCCAAGAGACCCAGTACTTC. Translating gives CASSPLGGLQETQYF.

The genes are TRBV11-1 and TRBJ2-1, with D uncertain. Germline CDR1 SGHAT, CDR2 FQDESV (reference sequence). V lost 3 bases and J lost 7, with 7 bases in between. The CDR3 totals 12 residues. CDR3 DNA sequence: TGTGCCAGCAGCTTCGACCGGAATGAGCAGTTCTTC. Protein product: CASSFDRNEQFF.

This clone showed up just a few times. CDR3 protein: CAISENNGYEQYF. CDR3 nucleotides: TGTGCCATCAGTGAAAATAACGGCTACGAGCAGTACTTC. The rearrangement uses TRBV10-3 and TRBJ2-7; D gene unclear. The V end lost 3 bases, the J end lost 3 bases, and 9 bases lay between the germline ends. CDR1 and CDR2 (germline): ENHRY, SYGVKD. The CDR3 extends over 13 amino acids.

The chain combines TRBV29-1 with TRBJ2-5, with D hard to call. The V end lost 4 bases, the J end lost 6 bases, and 15 bases lay between the germline ends. Germline-derived CDR1 and CDR2 are SQVTM and ANQGSEA. The CDR3 spans 13 residues. CDR3 sequence reads: CSVGSGSRKTQYF. The CDR3 DNA reads as TGCAGCGTTGGGTCGGGCTCCCGGAAGACCCAGTACTTC. Full variable domain (missing parts from reference TRBV29-1 and TRBJ2-5): SAVISQKPSRDICQRGTSLTIQCQVDSQVTMMFWYRQQPGQSLTLIATANQGSEATYESGFVIDKFPISRPNLTFSTLTVSNMSPEDSSIYLCSVGSGSRKTQYFGPGTRLLVL.

Only a few counts were recorded for this clone. The chain carries TRBV18 and TRBJ2-3; 7 positions agree with TRBD2. CDR3 length: 15 residues. CDR1 is KGHSH and CDR2 is LQKENI in the germline V gene. V was clipped by 4 bases and J by 2 bases; unmatched bases: 6. CDR3: CASSRSSGPTDTQYF. The CDR3 DNA reads as TGTGCCAGCTCACGATCTAGCGGCCCCACAGATACGCAGTATTTT.

Details on this clone: One end of the junction varies from germline; a read error may be responsible. The V and J genes are TRBV10-3 and TRBJ2-3; D remains ambiguous. Germline assignment: CDR1 ENHRY and CDR2 SYGVKD. The CDR3 is 14 residues long. The DNA for the CDR3 is TGTGCCAGCAGTTACTCGTCCAGGCCAGATACGCAGTATTTT. This translates into CASSYSSRPDTQYF.

This clone was seen a few times. The rearrangement uses TRBV18 and TRBJ2-7; tentative D call: TRBD1 (5 bases). The CDR3 runs to 14 residues. Germline V CDR1 and CDR2: KGHSH, LQKENI. Trimming shortened V by 4 bases and J by 2 bases, and 12 bases separated the two germline ends. CDR3 nucleotides: TGTGCCAGCTCACGGGGCAATGGGCCCTACGAGCAGTACTTC. Protein sequence: CASSRGNGPYEQYF.

The genes are TRBV29-1 and TRBJ2-4, with 9 bases that match TRBD2. V was pared by 6 bases and J by 6 bases, with 12 bases of the junction left unmatched. Germline CDR1 and CDR2: SQVTM and ANQGSEA. The CDR3 contains 15 residues. Here the CDR3 DNA reads TGCAGCGTCACAAGCGGGGGGCCGCGGCGAAACATTCAGTACTTC. It codes for CSVTSGGPRRNIQYF.

V is TRBV28 and J is TRBJ2-4; TRBD1 might be the D (6 bases). The V end lost 8 bases, the J end lost 1 base, and 12 bases lay between the germline ends. Germline loops: CDR1 MDHEN, CDR2 SYDVKM. The CDR3 is 14 amino acids. This CDR3 reads CASAGAPAKNIQYF. The DNA for the CDR3 is TGTGCCAGCGCAGGGGCGCCGGCCAAAAACATTCAGTACTTC.

This clone was seen a handful of times. V usage is TRBV27 and J usage is TRBJ1-1; D unresolved. Germline V gene sequence: CDR1 MNHEY, CDR2 SMNVEV (reference sequence). The CDR3 length is 16 residues. V lost 5 bases and J lost 5, with 21 bases in between. The CDR3 sequence: CASSLGSARRQTEAFF. The CDR3 DNA follows: TGTGCCAGCAGTCTTGGGTCGGCCAGAAGGCAAACTGAAGCTTTCTTT.

This clone appeared a few times. The chain joins TRBV29-1 to TRBJ1-2; tentative D call: TRBD1 (5 bases). V lost 6 bases to trimming and J lost 0 bases, with 17 bases between them. CDR3 length: 15 residues. In germline, CDR1 is SQVTM, CDR2 ANQGSEA. The CDR3 sequence is CSVRREGITNYGYTF. The CDR3 DNA reads as TGCAGCGTCCGCAGGGAGGGAATTACTAACTATGGCTACACCTTC. Based on the CDR3 plus reference TRBV29-1 and TRBJ1-2, the full variable domain is SAVISQKPSRDICQRGTSLTIQCQVDSQVTMMFWYRQQPGQSLTLIATANQGSEATYESGFVIDKFPISRPNLTFSTLTVSNMSPEDSSIYLCSVRREGITNYGYTFGSGTRLTVV.

This clone was seen more than once but under ten times. The V call is TRBV5-1, the J call TRBJ2-3; 7 bases map to TRBD2. In germline, CDR1 is SGHRS, CDR2 YFSETQ. Trimming removed 4 bases from V and 1 base from J; junction bases left unmatched: 12. The length of the CDR3 is 17 residues. The CDR3 nucleotides read TGCGCCAGCAGCCCGACCCTAACTAGCGTCGGCACAGATACGCAGTATTTT. Translating gives CASSPTLTSVGTDTQYF. Based on the CDR3 plus reference TRBV5-1 and TRBJ2-3, the full variable domain is KAGVTQTPRYLIKTRGQQVTLSCSPISGHRSVSWYQQTPGQGLQFLFEYFSETQRNKGNFPGRFSGRQFSNSRSEMNVSTLELGDSALYLCASSPTLTSVGTDTQYFGPGTRLTVL.

This clone has only a few counts. The rearrangement uses TRBV15 and TRBJ2-7; D not certain. Trimming shortened V by 3 bases and J by 6 bases, and 12 bases separated the two germline ends. The CDR3 contains 13 residues. CDR1 and CDR2 from the germline V gene are LNHNV and YYDKDF (reference sequence). The CDR3 region has the DNA TGTGCCACCAGCAGCTCATCGTTCGGCGAGCAGTACTTC. The encoded protein is CATSSSSFGEQYF.

The V gene is TRBV12-2, the J gene TRBJ2-7. TRBV12-2 is recorded as a pseudogene. The CDR3 spans 14 residues. The CDR3: CASRLPPTTYEQYF. CDR3 in DNA: TGTGCAAGTCGCTTACCCCCGACGACCTACGAGCAGTACTTC.

This clone was seen more than once but under ten times. This rearrangement joins TRBV28 to TRBJ2-7; TRBD2 is a possible D gene (7 bases). V was cut by 7 bases and J by 6 bases, with 22 bases left in between. The V gene's germline CDR1 is MDHEN and CDR2 SYDVKM. The CDR3 extends over 15 amino acids. The CDR3 DNA reads TGTGCCAGCATCGCAGGCGGGGGCTCAACTCGCGAGCAGTACTTC. Encoded protein: CASIAGGGSTREQYF.

The chain has TRBV11-1 and TRBJ2-3, with no clear D. The CDR3 is 11 residues long. V lost 8 bases and J lost 0, with 3 bases in between. Germline CDR1 and CDR2: SGHAT and FQDESV (reference sequence). CDR3 sequence: CASGSTDTQYF. CDR3 sequence (DNA): TGTGCCAGCGGTAGCACAGATACGCAGTATTTT.